The source of this TCR beta chain is a study of shared clonotypes between healthy human individuals. For sorted subsets, 150 to 200 ng DNA per replicate equaled about 31,000 T cell genomes. Sequenced by immunoSEQ multiplex PCR; TCRdb stores in-frame clones only, minus some. The sample contains roughly 1,800,000 clones, about 95% of which appear only once. This clone was observed a single time. The sample has other DNA sequences that encode this CDR3 too. It was CD45RO-negative cells, positively selected for CCR7, that made up naive CD8 cells, with terminally differentiated effector memory CD45RA+ cells excluded. The clonotype comes from a man younger than 35 in good health. The specimen was naive CD8+ T cells sorted from blood.

CDR3 DNA sequence: TGTGCCAGCAGTTACTCGCGGGGGGGCGAAGCTTTCTTT. Its protein is CASSYSRGGEAFF. The chain has TRBV6-5 and TRBJ1-1; possible D gene TRBD1, 6 bases. Trimming cost V 0 bases and J 8 bases, with 10 bases left between them. Looked up from germline, CDR1 is MNHEY and CDR2 is SVGAGI. CDR3 size: 13 residues.